This T cell receptor beta chain was documented in a study of regulatory T cells in long-lasting Graves disease. The time point denotes: newly diagnosed GD, antithyroid drugs for less than 3 months. After RNA was extracted from PBMCs, the TCR library was made from it. Germline CDR1 is SGHRS and CDR2 is YFSETQ. V lost 3 bases, J lost 4 bases, and 9 bases stayed unmatched. CDR3 length: 16 residues. With iRepertoire HTBI primers and Arm-PCR of CDR3 regions, TCR beta libraries were built. TCRdb passed the multiplex PCR reads through MiXCR, listing each CDR3 protein once. In the table there are about 560,000 distinct CDR3 sequences, about 16% of which are singletons. These data were likewise used in another study, on T cells in Graves' hyperthyroidism and ophthalmopathy. That source notes: In the analysis, a 13 V-J model separated ophthalmopathy from stable hyperthyroidism.

The source of this sequence is a man younger than 35 with Graves disease. The chain is built from TRBV5-1 and TRBJ1-4; 7 bases are shared with TRBD1. Sequencing used peripheral blood mononuclear cells (PBMCs), obtained at new diagnosis, from a patient treated with antithyroid drugs. The CDR3 sequence is CASSWHYRGSNEKLFF. As DNA, the CDR3 is TGCGCCAGCAGCTGGCATTACAGGGGAAGTAATGAAAAACTGTTTTTT. Combining the CDR3 with reference TRBV5-1 and TRBJ1-4 gives the whole variable domain KAGVTQTPRYLIKTRGQQVTLSCSPISGHRSVSWYQQTPGQGLQFLFEYFSETQRNKGNFPGRFSGRQFSNSRSEMNVSTLELGDSALYLCASSWHYRGSNEKLFFGSGTQLSVL.